This T cell receptor beta chain was observed in a study of cytomegalovirus exposure and HLA in healthy donors. With 60 Vbeta and 13 Jbeta primers, the PCR was carried out. Repertoires were generated with immunoSEQ multiplex PCR, while TCRdb's copy carries only in-frame clones and drops some. The table has 150,000 to 200,000 clones, roughly 87% seen once. Looked up from germline, CDR1 is MNHNY and CDR2 is SVGAGI (reference sequence). This CDR3 comprises 14 residues. Germline trimming cut 6 bases from V and 9 bases from J; bases unmatched to any gene: 12. The sequence was obtained from a man aged 50 to 60 in good health and CMV-seronegative. The chain joins TRBV6-6 to TRBJ2-5; 8 positions agree with TRBD2. The sequencing input was PBMCs. DNA for the CDR3: TGTGCCAGCAGATACGTCGGGGACGGGGGGGCCCAGTACTTC. Translating gives CASRYVGDGGAQYF.